One and the same sample provided the 13 T cell receptor beta chains below, sequenced in a study of T cell changes during pregnancy in multiple sclerosis. This table comes from immunoSEQ multiplex PCR, and its TCRdb copy is limited to in-frame clones, with some not included. The repertoire includes 70,000 or so clones, 91% of them detected once, and about 0.7% sits in the top ten. The source was peripheral blood, collected in the third trimester of pregnancy. The receptors come from a female donor in good health, enrolled as a control in a pregnancy study.

The genes are TRBV27 and TRBJ1-3; no clear D gene. The V end was cut by 8 bases, the J end by 3 bases, with 14 bases between. Per the germline V gene, CDR1 is MNHEY and CDR2 is SMNVEV (reference sequence). The CDR3 is 14 amino acids. The CDR3 nucleotides are TGTGCCAGCGGAGCGGTGGGCAGTGGAAACACCATATATTTT. Translation gives CASGAVGSGNTIYF.

V usage is TRBV6-6 and J usage is TRBJ2-2; the D is unclear. The V and J ends lost 3 bases and 5 bases respectively, with 10 bases between them. Germline V gene data show CDR1 as MNHNY and CDR2 as SVGAGI (reference sequence). The CDR3 extends over 14 amino acids. The CDR3 nucleotides read TGTGCCAGCAGTTATACAGTTTGGACCGGGGAGCTGTTTTTT. Translation gives CASSYTVWTGELFF.

The V and J genes are TRBV5-1 and TRBJ2-3, with 8 bases matching TRBD2. CDR1 and CDR2 from the germline V gene are SGHRS and YFSETQ. This CDR3 comprises 16 residues. V shed 4 bases and J 2 bases; nucleotides not matched to a gene: 9. CDR3 amino acids: CASSLAGTRLTDTQYF. CDR3 coding DNA: TGCGCCAGCAGCCTAGCCGGGACTAGACTCACAGATACGCAGTATTTT.

The V call is TRBV4-3, the J call TRBJ2-1; 15 bases match TRBD2. V gave up 0 bases and J gave up 7 bases; unmatched junction bases: 10. This CDR3 is 19 amino acids long. The germline V gene encodes CDR1 LGHNA and CDR2 YSLEER. CDR3 sequence reads: CASSQEWNPGTSGRNEQFF. The CDR3, as DNA: TGCGCCAGCAGCCAAGAGTGGAACCCCGGGACTAGCGGGAGGAATGAGCAGTTCTTC.

The rearrangement joins TRBV7-2 to TRBJ2-7; 7 nucleotides align to TRBD2. V dropped 1 base and J dropped 0; count of bases not matched to a gene: 3. Germline V gene data show CDR1 as SGHTA and CDR2 as FQGNSA. The CDR3 is 15 residues long. In DNA, the CDR3 is TGTGCCAGCAGCTTAGGAGCGGGAAACTCCTACGAGCAGTACTTC. It yields the protein CASSLGAGNSYEQYF.

The chain carries TRBV28 and TRBJ2-6; D not resolved. Per the germline V gene, CDR1 is MDHEN and CDR2 is SYDVKM. CDR3 length: 16 residues. Trimming took off 4 bases at V and 0 bases at J, with 10 bases between the two ends. CDR3 protein: CASSSGSYSGANVLTF. For the CDR3, the DNA is TGTGCCAGCAGTTCAGGATCCTACTCTGGGGCCAACGTCCTGACTTTC.

This chain joins TRBV19 and TRBJ1-1; D gene uncertain. Per the germline V gene, CDR1 is LNHDA and CDR2 is SQIVND (reference sequence). The CDR3 consists of 13 residues. The V gene lost 1 base and the J gene lost 1 base, with 4 bases spanning the gap. CDR3 sequence: CASSIARNTEAFF. Written as DNA, the CDR3 is TGTGCCAGTAGTATAGCCAGGAACACTGAAGCTTTCTTT.

In this sample, this clone turned up a few times. The chain joins TRBV30 to TRBJ1-1; D is unresolved. Germline V lookup: CDR1 GTSNPN, CDR2 SVGIG (reference sequence). CDR3 length: 11 amino acids. V gave up 0 bases and J gave up 11 bases, with 10 bases separating them. CDR3 loop: CAWSVRQVAFF. CDR3 bases: TGTGCCTGGAGTGTACGTCAGGTCGCTTTCTTT.

J is TRBJ2-2 and V is TRBV13; TRBD1 agrees at 10 bases. Trimming removed 5 bases from V and 4 bases from J; junction bases left unmatched: 7. There are 16 residues in the CDR3. Germline V gene lookup returns CDR1 PRHDT and CDR2 FYEKMQ (reference sequence). The DNA for the CDR3 is TGTGCCAGCAGCCCCGGGACAGGGGCTATCACCGGGGAGCTGTTTTTT. Protein product: CASSPGTGAITGELFF.

The V gene is TRBV6-5, the J gene TRBJ1-5; 11 bases map to TRBD1. This CDR3 region has 15 residues. With 4 bases clipped from V and 5 bases from J, the junction kept 4 bases outside the gene matches. Germline-derived CDR1 and CDR2 are MNHEY and SVGAGI. CDR3 sequence (DNA): TGTGCCAGCAGTTCCGCGGGACAGGGGGATCAGCCCCAGCATTTT. Translation: CASSSAGQGDQPQHF.

The chain combines TRBV5-6 with TRBJ1-1; TRBD1 aligns across 8 bases. The germline gives CDR1 SGHDT, CDR2 YYEEEE. This CDR3 has 17 residues. V shed 1 base and J 0 bases; nucleotides not matched to a gene: 8. This CDR3 is CASSLSHGTGLNTEAFF. The DNA of the CDR3 is TGTGCCAGCAGCTTGTCTCACGGGACAGGCTTGAACACTGAAGCTTTCTTT.

This rearrangement joins TRBV18 to TRBJ2-1, with 7 bases aligning to TRBD1. This CDR3 has 12 amino acids. The V and J ends lost 3 bases and 9 bases, in that order; junction bases with no gene match: 2. Germline V gives CDR1 KGHSH, CDR2 LQKENI. For the CDR3, the DNA is TGTGCCAGCTCACCGGGACAGATTGAGCAGTTCTTC. Translating it yields CASSPGQIEQFF. Full variable domain (rest looked up from reference TRBV18 and TRBJ2-1): NAGVMQNPRHLVRRRGQEARLRCSPMKGHSHVYWYRQLPEEGLKFMVYLQKENIIDESGMPKERFSAEFPKEGPSILRIQQVVRGDSAAYFCASSPGQIEQFFGPGTRLTVL.

This chain joins TRBV28 and TRBJ1-2, with D perhaps TRBD1 (6 bases). Trimming removed 6 bases at V and 8 bases at J, with 16 bases between. This CDR3 spans 13 amino acids. The germline V gene has CDR1 MDHEN and CDR2 SYDVKM. This CDR3 reads CASSTGQRRGYTF. The CDR3 region has the DNA TGTGCCAGCAGCACGGGACAAAGGAGGGGCTACACCTTC.